This T cell receptor beta chain was identified during a study of cytomegalovirus exposure and HLA in healthy donors. The PCR ran on 60 Vbeta and 13 Jbeta primers. The repertoire was sequenced with immunoSEQ multiplex PCR; TCRdb's copy has only in-frame clones and lacks some. Of about 140,000 clones listed, 82% are singletons. The V gene's germline CDR1 is MNHEY and CDR2 SMNVEV (reference sequence). J was trimmed by 4 bases and V by 0 bases; bases with no gene match: 7. This CDR3 has 17 amino acids. This clone appeared a single time. The receptor comes from a man younger than 30 in good health and CMV-seropositive. This sequence joins TRBV27 and TRBJ1-2, with 11 bases that match TRBD1. The sequenced sample was PBMCs. CDR3 in amino acids: CASSLSLRTGGIYGYTF. CDR3 nucleotide sequence: TGTGCCAGCAGTTTATCCCTCCGGACAGGGGGCATCTATGGCTACACCTTC.